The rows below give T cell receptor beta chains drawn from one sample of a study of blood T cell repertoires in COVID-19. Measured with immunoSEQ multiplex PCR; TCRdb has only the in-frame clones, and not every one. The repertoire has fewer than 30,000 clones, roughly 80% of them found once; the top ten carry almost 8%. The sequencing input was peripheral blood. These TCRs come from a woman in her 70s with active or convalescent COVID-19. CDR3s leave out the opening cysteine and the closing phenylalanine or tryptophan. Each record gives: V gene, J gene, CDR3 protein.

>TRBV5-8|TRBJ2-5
ASSLGQGMYQETQY
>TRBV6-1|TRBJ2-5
ASSVTSGLKETQY
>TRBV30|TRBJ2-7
AWSSLAQAGEQY
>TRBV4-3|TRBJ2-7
ASSQDSIGREQY
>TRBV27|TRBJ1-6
ASSKTVSSYNSPLH
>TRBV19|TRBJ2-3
ASSFLGHGTDTQY
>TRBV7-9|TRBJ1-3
ASSQKDRGPGNTIY
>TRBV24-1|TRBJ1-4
ATSAGTGGRKLF
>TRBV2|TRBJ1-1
ASSPYAEAF
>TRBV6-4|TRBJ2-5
AGLAGVGETQY
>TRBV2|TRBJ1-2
ASSVLQGGGYT
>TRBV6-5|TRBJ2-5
ASSFLAGGGETQY
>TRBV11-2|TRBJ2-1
ASSPASGGPLDEQF
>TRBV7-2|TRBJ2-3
ASSKDYSPWGTDTQY
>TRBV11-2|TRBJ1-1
ASRLGTEAF
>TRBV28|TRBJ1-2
ASSSRLDGYT
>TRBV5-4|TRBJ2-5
ASSLALAGTQETQY
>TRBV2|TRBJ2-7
ASRRSGSYEQY
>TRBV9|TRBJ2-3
ASSPHGTSGRSTDTQY
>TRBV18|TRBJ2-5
ASSPPGRGETQY
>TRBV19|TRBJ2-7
ASSSRTSGAYEQY
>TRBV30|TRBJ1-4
AWSSLGDRGSATNEKLF
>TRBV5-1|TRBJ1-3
ASRRQGTGNTIY